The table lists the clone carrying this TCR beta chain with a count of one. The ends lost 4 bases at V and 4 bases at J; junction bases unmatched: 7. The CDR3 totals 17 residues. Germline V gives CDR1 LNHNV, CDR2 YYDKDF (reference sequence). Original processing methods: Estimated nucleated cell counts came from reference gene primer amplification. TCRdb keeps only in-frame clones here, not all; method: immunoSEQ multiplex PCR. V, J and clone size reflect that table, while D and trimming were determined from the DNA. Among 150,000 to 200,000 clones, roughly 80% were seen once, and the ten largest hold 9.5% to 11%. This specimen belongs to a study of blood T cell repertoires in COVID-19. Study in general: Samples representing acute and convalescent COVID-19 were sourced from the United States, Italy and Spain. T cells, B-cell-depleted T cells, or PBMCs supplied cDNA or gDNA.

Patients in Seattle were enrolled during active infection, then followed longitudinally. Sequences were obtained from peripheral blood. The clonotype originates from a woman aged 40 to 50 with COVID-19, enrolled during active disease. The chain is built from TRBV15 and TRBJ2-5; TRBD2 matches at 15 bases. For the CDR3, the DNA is TGTGCCACCAGCACGGGACTAGCGGGAGGATGGCGAGAGACCCAGTACTTC. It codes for CATSTGLAGGWRETQYF.